Below, 19 T cell receptor beta chains from the same sample are listed, as sequenced in a study of T cell clonality in common variable immunodeficiency (dated by TCRdb to the mid-2010s). Findings and caveats that apply to the study as a whole: Reportedly, TCRbeta sequences from CVID had fewer deletions and N-nucleotide insertions, and highly modified clones with 13 or more V deletions were absent from CVID.

The library was built by means of the immunoSEQ multiplex PCR assay. Here the immuneACCESS table is served through TCRdb, limited to in-frame sequences with V and J called. Missing clones are a known gap in these copies; in checked studies unresolved V genes cover under half, and the rest lacks a known reason. This sample has 20,000 to 25,000 clones in the table, none counted a single time. The top ten hold about 2.3% of the sample. These receptors have no identified antigens. Sequencing was carried out using peripheral blood mononuclear cells. The origin of the receptors is a human donor with common variable immunodeficiency.

Many counts were recorded for this clone. The read finishes 3 residues shy of the CDR3 end, and the germline J gene is used to complete it. This rearrangement joins TRBV7-2 to TRBJ1-5, with 8 nucleotides matching TRBD1. Germline assignment: CDR1 SGHTA and CDR2 FQGNSA. CDR3 size: 15 residues. The V and J ends lost 5 bases and 7 bases, in that order; junction bases with no gene match: 10. CDR3 DNA, as far as it was read: TGTGCCAGCAGCCCAGGGGGCGGGGAGGCGCAGCCC. Its protein is CASSPGGGEAQP. The full CDR3 protein is CASSPGGGEAQPQHF.

This clone was counted at least ten times. The read comes to an end 3 residues before the CDR3 does, leaving the germline J gene to fill in the end. V gene TRBV20-1 combines with J gene TRBJ2-5; tentatively, D is TRBD2 (6 bases). Trimming left V 3 bases short and J 3 bases short, with 11 bases between. CDR3 length equals 13 residues. The germline gives CDR1 DFQATT, CDR2 SNEGSKA (reference sequence). The CDR3 loop reads CSASRTNKETQYF. Incomplete CDR3 DNA: TGCAGTGCTAGTCGGACTAACAAAGAGACC.

The table lists this clone with many counts. Partial CDR3 DNA: TGTGCCAGCAGCAAACTAGCGGGGGCCACAGATACG. Translating gives CASSKLAGATDT. The whole CDR3 reads CASSKLAGATDTQYF. V usage is TRBV2 and J usage is TRBJ2-3, with 11 bases identical to TRBD2. The read is 3 residues too short to cover the CDR3 end, so that end is filled in from the germline J gene. The J segment lost 2 bases and the V segment lost 6 bases, leaving 4 bases of the junction unmatched. The CDR3 extends over 15 amino acids. CDR1 is SNHLY, CDR2 FYNNEI, per germline.

In this sample, this clone turned up many times. The CDR3 extends 3 residues past the end of the read, so its final part is completed from the germline J gene. V usage is TRBV4-2 and J usage is TRBJ1-4; D gene uncertain. Trimming pared 1 base from V and 7 bases from J, leaving 10 bases between. The CDR3 has 14 amino acids. Looked up from germline, CDR1 is LGHNA and CDR2 is YNFKEQ. CDR3 loop: CASSQAQAGEKLFF. The part of the CDR3 DNA that was read is TGTGCCAGCAGCCAAGCGCAGGCTGGTGAAAAA.

This clone has a count of ten or more. This CDR3 is CASSSDRVGGYTF. The CDR3 DNA, read in part, is TGTGCCAGCAGTTCGGACAGGGTCGGTGGC. The rearrangement links TRBV6-2 or TRBV6-3 to TRBJ1-2; 8 bases fit TRBD1. The read halts 3 residues ahead of the CDR3 end, with the missing end drawn from the germline J gene. Germline V gives CDR1 MNHEY, CDR2 SVGEGT. The CDR3 runs to 13 residues. Losses at the gene ends were 4 bases for V and 7 bases for J; bases not matched to a gene: 5.

This clone was counted at least ten times. Coverage ceases 3 residues before the CDR3 finishes, and the germline J gene fills in the end. The chain uses TRBV7-2 and TRBJ1-1; possibly TRBD1 for D (5 bases). Germline CDR1 reads SGHTA; CDR2 reads FQGNSA. The CDR3 is made up of 14 amino acids. Trimming took off 6 bases at V and 3 bases at J, with 14 bases between the two ends. The CDR3 sequence is CASRRGESYTEAFF. CDR3 DNA (partial): TGTGCCAGCAGACGGGGGGAGTCCTACACTGAA.

This clone was seen many times. Read coverage stops 3 residues before the CDR3 terminus; the germline J gene supplies the remainder. The J gene is TRBJ1-5, the V gene TRBV2; a weak D match, TRBD1 (5 bases). V dropped 8 bases and J dropped 6 bases, with 14 bases sitting between them. The CDR3 runs to 13 residues. The germline gives CDR1 SNHLY, CDR2 FYNNEI. Incomplete CDR3 DNA: TGTGCCAGCCGCGTGGAGGGGCGTCAGCCC. This encodes CASRVEGRQP. The whole CDR3 protein reads CASRVEGRQPQHF.

This clone was observed many times. The CDR3 end is not reached by the read, which stops 3 residues before it; the germline J gene fills it in. The chain joins TRBV27 to TRBJ2-1; 13 positions agree with TRBD2. From germline, CDR1 is MNHEY and CDR2 SMNVEV (reference sequence). Trimming removed 5 bases from V and 9 bases from J; junction bases left unmatched: 10. There are 16 residues in the CDR3. CDR3 sequence reads: CASSRTYGTSGVEQFF. The CDR3 bases that were read are TGTGCCAGCAGTCGGACCTATGGGACTAGCGGGGTTGAG.

With respect to this clone: The CDR3 goes on 3 residues after the read ends, and that part is filled in from the germline J gene. V gene TRBV20-1 combines with J gene TRBJ1-1; 9 bases map to TRBD1. The CDR3 is 13 residues long. V shed 3 bases, J shed 5 bases, and the junction held 4 bases outside the gene matches. Germline V CDR1 and CDR2: DFQATT, SNEGSKA (reference sequence). The sequenced part of the CDR3 DNA is TGCAGTGCTAGGGGACAGGGAGAGACTGAA. Its translation: CSARGQGETE. The full CDR3 sequence reads CSARGQGETEAFF.

There are many counts of this clone. With the read ending 3 residues before the CDR3 end, the germline J gene is used to fill in that end. The chain joins TRBV19 to TRBJ1-1, with TRBD1 matching 10 bases. The CDR3 runs 14 residues. CDR1 and CDR2 from the germline V gene are LNHDA and SQIVND (reference sequence). The ends lost 9 bases at V and 4 bases at J; junction bases unmatched: 8. The CDR3 bases that were read are TGTGCCAGCAAGAAGGACAGGGGGTTCACTGAA. It codes for CASKKDRGFTE. The complete CDR3 sequence is CASKKDRGFTEAFF.

This clone was counted ten times or more. The CDR3 here is CASSPGQLQETQYF. CDR3 DNA (partial): TGCGCCAGCAGCCCCGGACAGCTACAAGAGACC. The chain employs TRBV5-1 and TRBJ2-5; possible D gene TRBD1, 6 bases. The CDR3 end is not reached by the read, which stops 3 residues before it; the germline J gene fills it in. Germline CDR1 and CDR2: SGHRS and YFSETQ. V was pared by 4 bases and J by 2 bases, with 12 bases between. The CDR3 length is 14 residues.

Concerning this clone: The CDR3 end is not reached by the read, which stops 3 residues before it; the germline J gene fills it in. The chain links TRBV11-2 to TRBJ1-2; unclear D gene. Germline CDR1 SGHAT, CDR2 FQNNGV. This CDR3 spans 13 amino acids. The covered CDR3 bases are TGTGCCAGCAGCTCCGGGTTTGCCCGCGGC. Its protein is CASSSGFARG. Given in full, the CDR3 is CASSSGFARGYTF.

There are many counts of this clone. The CDR3 end is not reached by the read, which stops 3 residues before it; the germline J gene fills it in. The chain combines TRBV5-1 with TRBJ2-6, with a weak D call TRBD2 (6 bases). CDR1 is SGHRS and CDR2 is YFSETQ in the germline V gene. The germline V and J ends were trimmed by 4 bases and 0 bases, with 8 bases remaining between them. This CDR3 is 15 amino acids long. The covered CDR3 bases are TGCGCCAGCAGCCCCGGGGGCTCTGGGGCCAACGTC. Translating it yields CASSPGGSGANV. The whole CDR3 sequence reads CASSPGGSGANVLTF.

This clone has at least ten counts. Read coverage stops 3 residues before the CDR3 terminus; the germline J gene supplies the remainder. The J gene is TRBJ1-3, the V gene TRBV14; D is undetermined. Germline assignment: CDR1 SGHDN and CDR2 FVKESK. The length of the CDR3 is 15 residues. V was shortened by 1 base and J by 4 bases, with 11 bases between the two germline ends. The CDR3 bases that were read are TGTGCCAGCAGCCAAGGGAACGTGGGCGGAAACACC. Encoded protein: CASSQGNVGGNT. Given in full, the CDR3 is CASSQGNVGGNTIYF.

There are many counts of this clone. The read stops 3 residues short of the end of the CDR3; the missing end is completed from the germline J gene. The rearrangement uses TRBV20-1 and TRBJ1-2, with TRBD1 identical over 9 bases. This CDR3 is 15 amino acids long. The germline CDR1 and CDR2 sequences are DFQATT and SNEGSKA (reference sequence). CDR3 DNA (partial): TGCAGTGCTAGAGACATCAAACAGGGGGCTGGCGGC. Its translation: CSARDIKQGAGG. The whole CDR3 reads CSARDIKQGAGGYTF.

This clone appeared many times. Read data end 3 residues before the CDR3 end; the end is taken from the germline J gene. This chain links TRBV19 with TRBJ2-5; D perhaps matches TRBD2 (6 bases). Germline-derived CDR1 and CDR2 are LNHDA and SQIVND (reference sequence). With 7 bases removed from V and 4 bases from J, the gap between germline ends came to 16 bases. CDR3 size: 14 residues. The DNA read from the CDR3 is TGTGCCAGTACTAATACCGGGGGTCTAGAGACC. Encoded protein: CASTNTGGLET. The CDR3 in full is CASTNTGGLETQYF.

This clone was detected many times. The read ends 3 residues before the CDR3 terminus; that terminus is restored from the germline J gene. V gene TRBV12-3 or TRBV12-4 combines with J gene TRBJ2-1; D is possibly TRBD1 (6 bases). The V end was cut by 7 bases, the J end by 8 bases, with 12 bases between. This CDR3 is built from 12 residues. CDR3 loop: CASTNRVHEQFF. The DNA read from the CDR3 is TGTGCCAGCACCAACAGGGTCCATGAG.

This clone occurred many times. The CDR3 goes on 3 residues after the read ends, and that part is filled in from the germline J gene. The chain couples TRBV29-1 to TRBJ2-3; 16 bases line up with TRBD2. The CDR3 contains 17 residues. Germline V gene sequence: CDR1 SQVTM, CDR2 ANQGSEA. With V trimmed by 5 bases and J by 3 bases, 8 bases remained unmatched. CDR3 bases read: TGCAGCGTTTCCGGGACTAGCGGGGGGGCCCCGACAGATACG. Amino acids: CSVSGTSGGAPTDT. The whole CDR3 protein reads CSVSGTSGGAPTDTQYF.

This clone was detected ten times or more. The DNA ends 3 residues before the CDR3 does, and the rest of the CDR3 is filled in from the germline J gene. This chain uses TRBV7-2 with TRBJ2-1; 7 bases align to TRBD1. This CDR3 has 15 amino acids. Germline trimming cut 6 bases from V and 9 bases from J; bases unmatched to any gene: 14. Germline V lookup: CDR1 SGHTA, CDR2 FQGNSA. The sequenced part of the CDR3 DNA is TGTGCCAGCAGACTTACTGGGGACAGCTTTGTTGAG. This gives the protein CASRLTGDSFVE. The whole CDR3 reads CASRLTGDSFVEQFF.